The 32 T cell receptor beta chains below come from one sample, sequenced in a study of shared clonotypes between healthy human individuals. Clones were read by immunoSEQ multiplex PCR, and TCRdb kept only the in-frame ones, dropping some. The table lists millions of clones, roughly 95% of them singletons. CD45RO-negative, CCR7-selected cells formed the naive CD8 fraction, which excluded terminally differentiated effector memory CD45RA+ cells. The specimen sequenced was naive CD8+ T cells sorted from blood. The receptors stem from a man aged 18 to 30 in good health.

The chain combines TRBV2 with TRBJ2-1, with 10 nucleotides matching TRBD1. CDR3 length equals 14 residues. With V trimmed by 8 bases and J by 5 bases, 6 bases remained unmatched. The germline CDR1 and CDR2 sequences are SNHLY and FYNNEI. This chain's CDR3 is CASGGTGVHNEQFF. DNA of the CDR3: TGTGCCAGCGGAGGGACAGGGGTCCACAATGAGCAGTTCTTC.

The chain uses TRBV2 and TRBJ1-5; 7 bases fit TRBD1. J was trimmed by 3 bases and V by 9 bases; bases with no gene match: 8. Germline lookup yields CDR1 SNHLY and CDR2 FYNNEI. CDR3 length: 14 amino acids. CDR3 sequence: CASGQDEDNQPQHF. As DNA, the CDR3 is TGTGCCAGTGGACAGGACGAAGACAATCAGCCCCAGCATTTT.

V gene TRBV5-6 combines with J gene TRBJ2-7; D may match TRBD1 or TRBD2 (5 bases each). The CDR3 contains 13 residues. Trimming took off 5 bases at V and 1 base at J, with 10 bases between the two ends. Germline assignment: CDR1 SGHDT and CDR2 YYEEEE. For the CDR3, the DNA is TGTGCCAGCAGTAACTGGGGGTCCTACGAGCAGTACTTC. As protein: CASSNWGSYEQYF.

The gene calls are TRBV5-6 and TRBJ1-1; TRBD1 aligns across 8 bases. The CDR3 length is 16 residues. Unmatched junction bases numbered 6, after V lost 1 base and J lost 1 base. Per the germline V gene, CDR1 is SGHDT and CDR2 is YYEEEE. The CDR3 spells CASSLPGGQANTEAFF. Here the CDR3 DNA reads TGTGCCAGCAGCTTGCCCGGGGGACAGGCGAACACTGAAGCTTTCTTT.

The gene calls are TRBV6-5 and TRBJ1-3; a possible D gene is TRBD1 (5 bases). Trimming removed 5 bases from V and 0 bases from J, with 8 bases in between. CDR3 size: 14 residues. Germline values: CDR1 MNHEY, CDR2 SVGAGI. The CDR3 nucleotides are TGTGCCAGCAGTGAGGGGCTCTCTGGAAACACCATATATTTT. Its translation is CASSEGLSGNTIYF.

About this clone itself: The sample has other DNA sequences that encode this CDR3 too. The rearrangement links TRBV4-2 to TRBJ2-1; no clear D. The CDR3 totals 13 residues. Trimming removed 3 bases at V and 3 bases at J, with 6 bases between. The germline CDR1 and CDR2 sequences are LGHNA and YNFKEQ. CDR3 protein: CASSQDGYNEQFF. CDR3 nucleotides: TGTGCCAGCAGCCAGGACGGCTACAATGAGCAGTTCTTC.

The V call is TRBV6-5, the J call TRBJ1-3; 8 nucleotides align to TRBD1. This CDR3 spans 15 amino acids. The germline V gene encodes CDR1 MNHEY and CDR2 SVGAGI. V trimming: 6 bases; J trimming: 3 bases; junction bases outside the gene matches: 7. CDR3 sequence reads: CASRSQGAYGNTIYF. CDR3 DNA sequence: TGTGCCAGCAGGTCCCAGGGGGCCTATGGAAACACCATATATTTT.

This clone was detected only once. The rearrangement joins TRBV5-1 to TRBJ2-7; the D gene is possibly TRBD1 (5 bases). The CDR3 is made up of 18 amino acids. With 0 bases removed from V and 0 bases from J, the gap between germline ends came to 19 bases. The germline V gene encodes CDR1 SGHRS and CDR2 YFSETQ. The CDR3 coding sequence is TGCGCCAGCAGCTTGGAGTTTCGGTTACAGGAGAGCTCCTACGAGCAGTACTTC. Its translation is CASSLEFRLQESSYEQYF.

The CDR3 is CASSFVAGGNYEQYF. CDR3 nucleotide sequence: TGTGCCAGCAGTTTTGTCGCGGGGGGGAACTACGAGCAGTACTTC. The chain recombines TRBV28 with TRBJ2-7; 9 nucleotides line up with TRBD2. V lost 3 bases to trimming and J lost 3 bases; unmatched junction nucleotides: 6. The CDR3 runs to 15 residues. Germline values: CDR1 MDHEN, CDR2 SYDVKM.

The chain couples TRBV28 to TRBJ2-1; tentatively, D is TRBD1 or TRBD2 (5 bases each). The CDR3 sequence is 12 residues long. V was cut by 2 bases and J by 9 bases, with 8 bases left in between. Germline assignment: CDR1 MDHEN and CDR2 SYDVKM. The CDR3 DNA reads TGTGCCAGCAGTTTAGATGGGGGTGAGCAGTTCTTC. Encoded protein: CASSLDGGEQFF.

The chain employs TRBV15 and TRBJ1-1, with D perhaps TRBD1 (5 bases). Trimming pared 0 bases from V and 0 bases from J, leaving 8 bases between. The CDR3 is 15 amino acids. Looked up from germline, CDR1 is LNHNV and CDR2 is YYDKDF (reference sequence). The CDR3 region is CATSRERGLNTEAFF. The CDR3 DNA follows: TGTGCCACCAGCAGAGAAAGGGGTTTGAACACTGAAGCTTTCTTT.

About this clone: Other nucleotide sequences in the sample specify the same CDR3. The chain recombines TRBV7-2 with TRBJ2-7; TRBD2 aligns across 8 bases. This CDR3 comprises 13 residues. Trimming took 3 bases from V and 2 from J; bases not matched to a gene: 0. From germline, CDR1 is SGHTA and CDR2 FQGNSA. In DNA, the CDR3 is TGTGCCAGCAGCTTCGGGGGGGCCTACGAGCAGTACTTC. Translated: CASSFGGAYEQYF.

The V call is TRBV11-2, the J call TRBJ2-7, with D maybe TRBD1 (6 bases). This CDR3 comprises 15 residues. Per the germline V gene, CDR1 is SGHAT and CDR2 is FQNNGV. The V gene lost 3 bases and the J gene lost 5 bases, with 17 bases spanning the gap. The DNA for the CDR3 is TGTGCCAGCAGCTTTACCACAGGGAGAGGCAACGAGCAGTACTTC. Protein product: CASSFTTGRGNEQYF.

In DNA, the CDR3 is TGTGCCACGGGACAGCGATCCGCAAACTATGGCTACACCTTC. This gives the protein CATGQRSANYGYTF. This chain uses TRBV6-1 with TRBJ1-2; TRBD1 matches at 7 bases. V trimming: 10 bases; J trimming: 2 bases; junction bases outside the gene matches: 10. The CDR3 is made up of 14 amino acids. Germline V gene lookup returns CDR1 MNHNS and CDR2 SASEGT.

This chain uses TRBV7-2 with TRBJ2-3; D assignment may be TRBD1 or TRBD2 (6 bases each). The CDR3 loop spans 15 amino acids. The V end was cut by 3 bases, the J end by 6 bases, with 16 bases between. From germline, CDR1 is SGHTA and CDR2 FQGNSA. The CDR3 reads CASSLGAGLGDTQYF. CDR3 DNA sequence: TGTGCCAGCAGCTTGGGGGCGGGACTTGGGGATACGCAGTATTTT.

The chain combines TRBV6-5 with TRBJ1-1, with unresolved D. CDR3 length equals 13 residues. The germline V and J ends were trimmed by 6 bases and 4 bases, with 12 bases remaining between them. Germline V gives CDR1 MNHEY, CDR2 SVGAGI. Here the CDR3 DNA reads TGTGCCAGCAGGGTGTATGGGTTCACTGAAGCTTTCTTT. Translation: CASRVYGFTEAFF.

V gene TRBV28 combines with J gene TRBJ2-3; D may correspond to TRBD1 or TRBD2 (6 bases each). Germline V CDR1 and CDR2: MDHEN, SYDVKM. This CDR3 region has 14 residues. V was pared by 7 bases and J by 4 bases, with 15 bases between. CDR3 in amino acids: CASTLGGGPDTQYF. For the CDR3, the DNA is TGTGCCAGCACCCTCGGGGGCGGGCCAGATACGCAGTATTTT.

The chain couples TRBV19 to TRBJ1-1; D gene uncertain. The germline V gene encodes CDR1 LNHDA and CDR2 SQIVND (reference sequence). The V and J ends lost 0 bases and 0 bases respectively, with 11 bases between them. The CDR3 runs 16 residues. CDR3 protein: CASSIDSAALNTEAFF. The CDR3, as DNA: TGTGCCAGTAGTATAGACTCTGCAGCTTTGAACACTGAAGCTTTCTTT.

CDR3 DNA: TGCAGCGTCCGACAGGTCCCCTCAGCGGGAGGGCCAAGGGCCGGGGAGCTGTTTTTT. Amino acid sequence: CSVRQVPSAGGPRAGELFF. This sequence joins TRBV29-1 and TRBJ2-2; 10 nucleotides align to TRBD2. This CDR3 spans 19 amino acids. Trimming took 6 bases from V and 6 from J; bases not matched to a gene: 22. Germline V CDR1 and CDR2: SQVTM, ANQGSEA.

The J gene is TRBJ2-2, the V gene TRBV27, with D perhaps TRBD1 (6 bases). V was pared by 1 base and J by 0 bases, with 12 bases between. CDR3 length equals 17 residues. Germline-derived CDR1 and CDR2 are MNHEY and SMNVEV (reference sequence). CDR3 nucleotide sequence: TGTGCCAGCAGTTTATTGGTCGGGACACCGAACACCGGGGAGCTGTTTTTT. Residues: CASSLLVGTPNTGELFF.

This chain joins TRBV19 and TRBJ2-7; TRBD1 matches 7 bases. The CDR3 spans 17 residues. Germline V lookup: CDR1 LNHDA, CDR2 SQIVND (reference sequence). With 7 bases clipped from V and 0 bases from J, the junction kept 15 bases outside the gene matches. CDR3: CASKPTHETGDSYEQYF. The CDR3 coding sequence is TGTGCCAGTAAACCCACCCACGAAACAGGGGACTCCTACGAGCAGTACTTC.

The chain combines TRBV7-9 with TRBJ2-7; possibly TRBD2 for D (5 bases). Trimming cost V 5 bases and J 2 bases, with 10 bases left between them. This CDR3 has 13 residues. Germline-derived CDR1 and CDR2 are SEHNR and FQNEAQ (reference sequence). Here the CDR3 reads CASSHGEAYEQYF. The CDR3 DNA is TGTGCCAGCAGCCACGGGGAAGCCTACGAGCAGTACTTC.

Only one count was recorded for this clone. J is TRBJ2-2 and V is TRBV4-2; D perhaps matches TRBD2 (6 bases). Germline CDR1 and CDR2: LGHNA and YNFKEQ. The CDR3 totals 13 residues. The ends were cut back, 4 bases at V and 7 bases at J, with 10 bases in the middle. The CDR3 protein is CASSPREVGELFF. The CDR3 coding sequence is TGTGCCAGCAGCCCTAGGGAGGTCGGGGAGCTGTTTTTT.

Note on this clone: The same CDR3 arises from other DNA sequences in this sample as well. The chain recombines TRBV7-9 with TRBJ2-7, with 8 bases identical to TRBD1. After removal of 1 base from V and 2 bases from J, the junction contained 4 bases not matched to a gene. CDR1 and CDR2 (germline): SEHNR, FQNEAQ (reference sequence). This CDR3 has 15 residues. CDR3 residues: CASSLGSGQAYEQYF. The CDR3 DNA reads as TGTGCCAGCAGCTTAGGGTCGGGACAGGCCTACGAGCAGTACTTC. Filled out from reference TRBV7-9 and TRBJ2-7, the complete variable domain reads DTGVSQNPRHKITKRGQNVTFRCDPISEHNRLYWYRQTLGQGPEFLTYFQNEAQLEKSRLLSDRFSAERPKGSFSTLEIQRTEQGDSAMYLCASSLGSGQAYEQYFGPGTRLTVT.

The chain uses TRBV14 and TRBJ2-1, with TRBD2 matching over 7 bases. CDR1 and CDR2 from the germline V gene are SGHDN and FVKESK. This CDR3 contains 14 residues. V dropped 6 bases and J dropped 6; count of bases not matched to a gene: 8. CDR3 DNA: TGTGCCAGCAGACCGTCCGGGACTACCAATGAGCAGTTCTTC. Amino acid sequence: CASRPSGTTNEQFF.

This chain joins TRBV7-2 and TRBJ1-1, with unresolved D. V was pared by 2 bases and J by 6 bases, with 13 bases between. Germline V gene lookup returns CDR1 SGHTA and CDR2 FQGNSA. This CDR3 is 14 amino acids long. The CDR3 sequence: CASSLSPGLSEAFF. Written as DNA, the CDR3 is TGTGCCAGCAGCTTAAGCCCCGGCCTATCTGAAGCTTTCTTT.

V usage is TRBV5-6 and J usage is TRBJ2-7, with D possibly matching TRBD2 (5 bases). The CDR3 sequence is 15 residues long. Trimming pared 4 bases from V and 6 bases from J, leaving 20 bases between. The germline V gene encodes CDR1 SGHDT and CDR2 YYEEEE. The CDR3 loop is CASSPPTGYLGEQYF. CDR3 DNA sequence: TGTGCCAGCAGCCCCCCAACGGGATACCTCGGCGAGCAGTACTTC.

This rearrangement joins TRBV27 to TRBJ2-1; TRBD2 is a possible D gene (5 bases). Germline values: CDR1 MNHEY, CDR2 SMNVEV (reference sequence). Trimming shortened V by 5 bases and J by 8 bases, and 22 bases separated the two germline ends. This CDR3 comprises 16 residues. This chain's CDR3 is CASSPPGWRSGDEQFF. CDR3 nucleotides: TGTGCCAGCAGTCCCCCGGGTTGGCGGTCCGGGGATGAGCAGTTCTTC.

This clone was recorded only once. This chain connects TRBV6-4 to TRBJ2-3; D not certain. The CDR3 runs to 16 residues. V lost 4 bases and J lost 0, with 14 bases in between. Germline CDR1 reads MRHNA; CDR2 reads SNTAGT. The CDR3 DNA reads TGTGCCAGCAGTGTTTTGGCTCCTTCTAGCACAGATACGCAGTATTTT. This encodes CASSVLAPSSTDTQYF.

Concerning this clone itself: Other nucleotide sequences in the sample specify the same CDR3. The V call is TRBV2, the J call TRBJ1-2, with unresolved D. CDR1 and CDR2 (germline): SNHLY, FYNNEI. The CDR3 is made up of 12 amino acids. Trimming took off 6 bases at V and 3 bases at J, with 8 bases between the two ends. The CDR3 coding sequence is TGTGCCAGCAGCGTCAGTGACTATGGCTACACCTTC. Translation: CASSVSDYGYTF.

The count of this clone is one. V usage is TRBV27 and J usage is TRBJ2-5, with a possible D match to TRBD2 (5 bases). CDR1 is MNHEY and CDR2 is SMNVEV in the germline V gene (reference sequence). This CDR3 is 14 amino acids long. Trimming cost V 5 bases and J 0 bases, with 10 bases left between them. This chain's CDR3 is CASSEGLNQETQYF. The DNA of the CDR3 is TGTGCCAGCAGTGAAGGACTCAACCAAGAGACCCAGTACTTC.

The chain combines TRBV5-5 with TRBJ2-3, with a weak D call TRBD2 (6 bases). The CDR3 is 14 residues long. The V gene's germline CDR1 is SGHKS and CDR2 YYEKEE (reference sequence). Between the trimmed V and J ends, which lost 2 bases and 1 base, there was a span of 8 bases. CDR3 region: CASSFWGGTDTQYF. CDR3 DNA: TGTGCCAGCAGCTTTTGGGGGGGCACAGATACGCAGTATTTT.